This is a list of T cell receptor beta chains from one sample in a study of cytotoxic CD8 clonotypes in ibrutinib-treated CLL. TCRdb's copy holds only in-frame clones and misses some; the assay was immunoSEQ multiplex PCR. The sample includes about 84,000 clones, roughly 84% seen only once; the top ten take approximately 5.4%. This specimen consisted of PBMCs, obtained before ibrutinib treatment. These receptors were collected from a human donor with chronic lymphocytic leukemia. Each CDR3 is given with its conserved first and last residue.

v_call	j_call	cdr3_aa
TRBV28	TRBJ2-1	CAIPGQGVDEQFF
TRBV6-1	TRBJ1-3	CASSPPGITIYF
TRBV9	TRBJ2-2	CASSPAHRATGELFF
TRBV11-1	TRBJ2-5	CASSLYELAYQETQYF
TRBV29-1	TRBJ1-5	CSVARSYNQPQHF
TRBV25-1	TRBJ2-3	CASSAPQDTQYF
TRBV18	TRBJ2-7	CASSRQGNEQYF
TRBV7-2	TRBJ2-6	CASSYPTGAGANVLTF
TRBV18	TRBJ2-3	CASSPDLLAGGGDTQYF
TRBV19	TRBJ2-3	CASSMSGVNTDTQYF
TRBV6-6	TRBJ2-5	CASLSPDHQETQYF
TRBV15	TRBJ2-3	CATSRIGDYTQYF
TRBV5-1	TRBJ1-1	CASSTRTGSMTEAFF
TRBV5-1	TRBJ2-3	CASRSTSGATDTQYF
TRBV27	TRBJ2-1	CASSFGSSGVFNEQFF
TRBV14	TRBJ2-2	CASSQVRVENTGELFF
TRBV2	TRBJ2-3	CASKRPPGGQQEGTDTQYF
TRBV7-8	TRBJ1-4	CASSLMGHGNEKLFF
TRBV11-2	TRBJ2-1	CASSPIATSGTRNEQFF
TRBV2	TRBJ1-1	CASSDRQVITEAFF
TRBV9	TRBJ2-7	CASSDGTSGIYEQYF
TRBV4-1	TRBJ2-3	CASTERDGTDTQYF
TRBV2	TRBJ1-1	CASTGQGLNTEAFF
TRBV28	TRBJ2-7	CASRPSGQSYEQYF
TRBV4-2	TRBJ2-3	CASRTGLVPTDTQYF
TRBV6-1	TRBJ1-5	CASRTVAAENQPQHF
TRBV28	TRBJ2-1	CASSGYSFYEQFF
TRBV5-1	TRBJ2-3	CASSLVWTLESTDTQYF
TRBV27	TRBJ2-7	CASSLKGSYEQYF
TRBV4-1	TRBJ1-5	CASSQVVTGRQPQHF
TRBV18	TRBJ2-1	CASSPGTSGSSYNEQFF
TRBV28	TRBJ2-7	CASSSTGRAYEQYF
TRBV7-3	TRBJ1-1	CASRFRQNTEAFF
TRBV6-1	TRBJ2-7	CASSGDSFSYEQYF
TRBV2	TRBJ2-1	CASSITMGLSYNEQFF
TRBV10-3	TRBJ1-5	CAISESWAERVRGDQPQHF
TRBV5-6	TRBJ1-2	CASSLAMYGYTF
TRBV5-1	TRBJ1-2	CASRTELTGYTF
TRBV9	TRBJ2-2	CASSVPSGNTGELFF
TRBV13	TRBJ2-3	CASSSGAADTQYF
TRBV27	TRBJ2-3	CASSLGGTSGMGTDTQYF
TRBV6-1	TRBJ1-1	CASSGTGDTEAFF
TRBV19	TRBJ2-4	CASSPEGYRNIQYF
TRBV7-9	TRBJ2-3	CASSVDTDTQYF
TRBV18	TRBJ2-2	CASSQGTGELFF
TRBV25-1	TRBJ2-5	CASIGETQYF
TRBV7-9	TRBJ2-1	CASSRRGLAGSGAHFF
TRBV9	TRBJ2-5	CASNQRGIGETQYF
TRBV5-6	TRBJ2-3	CASSFFGTGFVADTQYF
TRBV10-1	TRBJ2-1	CASSPNIYNEQFF
TRBV4-2	TRBJ1-2	CASSQDPQGRVYGYTF
TRBV4-1	TRBJ2-3	CASSQAATSGKDTQYF
TRBV6-5	TRBJ2-2	CASSPGTFKGGELFF
TRBV19	TRBJ2-2	CASNAGTITGELFF
TRBV19	TRBJ2-7	CASSMAPSSYEQYF
TRBV4-1	TRBJ2-7	CASSQETGDPYEQYF
TRBV11-3	TRBJ2-2	CASSPGQVLAGELFF
TRBV27	TRBJ2-1	CASSSPFRDKHNEQFF